The rows below give T cell receptor beta chains drawn from one sample of a study of cytomegalovirus exposure and HLA in healthy donors. The protocol was immunoSEQ multiplex PCR, while the TCRdb copy is restricted to in-frame clones and leaves out a portion. The sample has roughly 130,000 clones; roughly 82% are singletons. Sequenced sample: PBMCs. Every receptor here comes from a male donor in good health and CMV-seropositive. Both conserved end residues are part of each CDR3. The D gene is left open where the match is weak. A row's size may be missing; if present it is once, few, many or a size class.

clone_size	d_call	j_call	v_call	cdr3_aa	cdr3_nt
NA	TRBD1	TRBJ2-6	TRBV2	CASSEVRDRTVSGANVLTF	TGTGCCAGCAGTGAAGTCCGGGACAGGACAGTCTCTGGGGCCAACGTCCTGACTTTC
NA	TRBD1	TRBJ2-6	TRBV29-1	CSVGDEGAVLPGANVLTF	TGCAGCGTTGGGGATGAGGGGGCGGTTCTTCCTGGGGCCAACGTCCTGACTTTC
NA	TRBD1	TRBJ1-5	TRBV19	CASTTGANQPQHF	TGTGCCAGTACGACAGGGGCCAATCAGCCCCAGCATTTT
NA	NA	TRBJ2-5	TRBV19	CASSPGTRTETQYF	TGTGCCAGTAGTCCCGGGACTCGGACAGAGACCCAGTACTTC
NA	NA	TRBJ2-2	TRBV5-4	CASSLDSQARTGELFF	TGTGCCAGCAGCTTAGATAGTCAGGCGCGCACCGGGGAGCTGTTTTTT
NA	NA	TRBJ2-2	TRBV2	CATTQGAAGELFF	TGTGCCACGACGCAAGGGGCGGCCGGGGAGCTGTTTTTT
once	TRBD2	TRBJ2-2	TRBV30	CAWSGTSSGMDTGELFF	TGTGCCTGGAGTGGGACCTCTAGCGGGATGGACACCGGGGAGCTGTTTTTT
NA	NA	TRBJ2-1	TRBV28	CASSLSGSPSYNEQFF	TGTGCCAGCAGTTTATCCGGGAGTCCCTCCTACAATGAGCAGTTCTTC
NA	NA	TRBJ2-2	TRBV12-5	CASGLVGGGELFF	TGTGCTAGTGGTTTGGTCGGAGGCGGGGAGCTGTTTTTT
few	TRBD1	TRBJ2-7	TRBV18	CASSPPDRQQYF	TGTGCCAGCTCACCACCGGACAGGCAGCAGTACTTC
NA	TRBD2	TRBJ2-3	TRBV11-1	CASSSGRGLGDTQYF	TGTGCCAGCAGCTCGGGGCGGGGACTAGGAGATACGCAGTATTTT
few	TRBD1	TRBJ2-7	TRBV7-2	CASSFTGGERYEQYF	TGTGCCAGCAGCTTCACAGGGGGCGAAAGGTACGAGCAGTACTTC